The next 29 T cell receptor beta chains were all read from a single sample in a study of naive and memory T cell subsets. Study-wide results and caveats: Naive repertoires, especially CD8, held a few larger clonotypes, possibly memory cells re-expressing CD45RA.

Their antigens are not known. An equimolar mix of two oligonucleotides served as the beta constant-region primer for TRBC1 and TRBC2. Four rounds of PCR amplified the ligated cDNA using nested alpha and beta constant-region primers plus SP2. TCRdb re-called the UMI-ligation and nested PCR reads through MiXCR, storing one row per CDR3 protein. The sample lists approximately 150,000 distinct CDR3 sequences; 15% to 25% were seen once. Sample: naive CD8+ T cells from blood. Every receptor here comes from a human donor in good health.

The sample holds a few counts of this clonotype. The chain uses TRBV6-6 and TRBJ1-4, with unresolved D. V lost 7 bases, J lost 4 bases, and 10 bases lay in between. Germline V lookup: CDR1 MNHNY, CDR2 SVGAGI (reference sequence). There are 13 residues in the CDR3. The DNA for the CDR3 is TGTGCCAGCAAGAGCGGAGATAATGAAAAACTGTTTTTT. This gives the protein CASKSGDNEKLFF.

In its sample, this clonotype was seen a few times. V gene TRBV2 combines with J gene TRBJ2-3; 8 bases match TRBD2. The V gene's germline CDR1 is SNHLY and CDR2 FYNNEI. The CDR3 runs 17 residues. V lost 7 bases, J lost 7 bases, and 19 bases stayed unmatched. DNA of the CDR3: TGTGCCAGCACAGCGGGGCCCCTTGCGGGAGGTGGAAATACGCAGTATTTT. It encodes CASTAGPLAGGGNTQYF.

In its sample, this clonotype was seen a few times. The J gene is TRBJ1-1, the V gene TRBV6-6; possibly TRBD1 for D (6 bases). Germline V gene sequence: CDR1 MNHNY, CDR2 SVGAGI (reference sequence). V lost 6 bases and J 4 bases, leaving 15 bases between the germline ends. CDR3 length: 14 residues. Here the CDR3 DNA reads TGTGCCAGCAGCCCGACAGGTGGTGGCACTGAAGCTTTCTTT. It translates to CASSPTGGGTEAFF.

This chain joins TRBV27 and TRBJ2-2; TRBD2 matches at 7 bases. The ends lost 3 bases at V and 4 bases at J; junction bases unmatched: 5. The CDR3 is 15 amino acids. The germline V gene has CDR1 MNHEY and CDR2 SMNVEV (reference sequence). The CDR3 sequence: CASSLGGGLTGELFF. The CDR3 DNA follows: TGTGCCAGCAGTTTGGGCGGGGGACTCACCGGGGAGCTGTTTTTT.

In DNA form, the CDR3 reads TGCGCCAGCAGCACCGGGACAGGGCCCTCCTACGAGCAGTACTTC. Its protein product is CASSTGTGPSYEQYF. The J gene is TRBJ2-7, the V gene TRBV5-1; 9 bases align to TRBD1. CDR1 SGHRS and CDR2 YFSETQ come from the germline V gene. This CDR3 contains 15 residues. The junction had 5 bases not matched to a gene; V was cut back by 4 bases and J by 0 bases.

The chain has TRBV7-2 and TRBJ2-7; no firm D call. Germline V gene lookup returns CDR1 SGHTA and CDR2 FQGNSA. The CDR3 is 16 amino acids. V lost 4 bases to trimming and J lost 2 bases, with 18 bases between them. CDR3 sequence (DNA): TGTGCCAGCAGCTACCCCGGGCACCCGGCAGCCTACGAGCAGTACTTC. Residues: CASSYPGHPAAYEQYF.

This clonotype has at least ten counts. The V call is TRBV20-1, the J call TRBJ2-7; 9 nucleotides align to TRBD2. Germline V CDR1 and CDR2: DFQATT, SNEGSKA (reference sequence). CDR3 size: 13 residues. The trim removed 3 bases at V and 2 bases at J, leaving 2 bases unmatched. CDR3 DNA sequence: TGCAGTGCTAGGGCGGGAGGGCCCTACGAGCAGTACTTC. Its protein product is CSARAGGPYEQYF.

The chain recombines TRBV27 with TRBJ1-4; no definite D call. V gave up 0 bases and J gave up 1 base, with 6 bases separating them. Germline loops: CDR1 MNHEY, CDR2 SMNVEV (reference sequence). The CDR3 loop spans 15 amino acids. CDR3 residues: CASSLSSLTNEKLFF. CDR3 sequence (DNA): TGTGCCAGCAGTTTATCTAGCTTAACTAATGAAAAACTGTTTTTT.

This clonotype was counted a few times. The chain employs TRBV5-4 and TRBJ2-1; TRBD2 aligns across 7 bases. CDR1 and CDR2 from the germline V gene are SGHNT and YYREEE (reference sequence). V trimming: 2 bases; J trimming: 2 bases; junction bases outside the gene matches: 4. The CDR3 is 15 residues long. The CDR3 loop reads CASSFLADAYNEQFF. The CDR3 nucleotides are TGTGCCAGCAGCTTCCTAGCGGATGCCTACAATGAGCAGTTCTTC.

V and J are TRBV6-5 and TRBJ2-7, with D possibly matching TRBD1 (5 bases). The germline V and J ends were trimmed by 5 bases and 3 bases, with 11 bases remaining between them. In germline, CDR1 is MNHEY, CDR2 SVGAGI. The CDR3 covers 13 residues. CDR3 region: CASSTDDSYEQYF. For the CDR3, the DNA is TGTGCCAGCAGTACCGACGACAGCTACGAGCAGTACTTC.

V usage is TRBV12-3 or TRBV12-4 and J usage is TRBJ1-2; D call uncertain. There are 13 residues in the CDR3. V dropped 5 bases and J dropped 6 bases, with 13 bases sitting between them. CDR3 amino acids: CASSPTWLDGYTF. CDR3 DNA: TGTGCCAGCAGTCCGACCTGGTTAGATGGCTACACCTTC.

In its sample, this clonotype was seen a few times. This chain connects TRBV6-5 to TRBJ2-7; D unresolved. V shed 2 bases and J shed 4 bases, with 9 bases lying between them. The CDR3 length is 13 residues. Germline values: CDR1 MNHEY, CDR2 SVGAGI. The CDR3 loop reads CASSYGVGYEQYF. The CDR3 DNA reads as TGTGCCAGCAGTTACGGAGTGGGGTACGAGCAGTACTTC.

In this sample, this clonotype turned up a few times. V and J are TRBV28 and TRBJ2-5; 10 bases are a match to TRBD2. There are 15 residues in the CDR3. With 2 bases clipped from V and 2 bases from J, the junction kept 2 bases outside the gene matches. The germline V gene has CDR1 MDHEN and CDR2 SYDVKM. The CDR3 DNA reads TGTGCCAGCAGTTTACTAGCGGGAGCTCAAGAGACCCAGTACTTC. This gives the protein CASSLLAGAQETQYF.

The CDR3 loop reads CASGRGLGNEQFF. CDR3 DNA sequence: TGTGCTAGTGGCCGGGGGCTGGGGAATGAGCAGTTCTTC. The rearrangement joins TRBV12-5 to TRBJ2-1; D could derive from TRBD1 or TRBD2 (6 bases each). V lost 6 bases to trimming and J lost 7 bases, with 13 bases between them. Germline V gene sequence: CDR1 LGHNT, CDR2 FRNRAP. The CDR3 length is 13 residues. The full variable domain, in which reference TRBV12-5 and TRBJ2-1 provide the parts outside the CDR3, is DARVTQTPRHKVTEMGQEVTMRCQPILGHNTVFWYRQTMMQGLELLAYFRNRAPLDDSGMPKDRFSAEMPDATLATLKIQPSEPRDSAVYFCASGRGLGNEQFFGPGTRLTVL.

This chain links TRBV28 with TRBJ2-1; 9 bases agree with TRBD1. Germline loops: CDR1 MDHEN, CDR2 SYDVKM. The junction had 14 bases not matched to a gene; V was cut back by 7 bases and J by 7 bases. The CDR3 spans 16 residues. The CDR3 protein is CASNPPWGQGGNEQFF. The CDR3 DNA reads as TGTGCCAGCAATCCACCTTGGGGACAGGGTGGGAATGAGCAGTTCTTC.

The chain is built from TRBV5-5 and TRBJ2-1; D unclear. Germline assignment: CDR1 SGHKS and CDR2 YYEKEE (reference sequence). V dropped 6 bases and J dropped 4 bases, with 17 bases sitting between them. The CDR3 is made up of 15 amino acids. This CDR3 is CASTGPLGRYNEQFF. The DNA of the CDR3 is TGTGCCAGCACCGGCCCCTTGGGCAGGTACAATGAGCAGTTCTTC.

The rearrangement joins TRBV28 to TRBJ2-1; 10 positions match TRBD1. This CDR3 is built from 15 residues. Trimming took 5 bases from V and 4 from J; bases not matched to a gene: 5. The germline V gene has CDR1 MDHEN and CDR2 SYDVKM. The CDR3 here is CASSPGQGGYNEQFF. For the CDR3, the DNA is TGTGCCAGCAGTCCAGGACAGGGGGGTTACAATGAGCAGTTCTTC.

In its sample, this clonotype was seen a few times. The chain is built from TRBV4-1 and TRBJ1-4; the D is unclear. The germline V and J ends were trimmed by 2 bases and 0 bases, with 13 bases remaining between them. The CDR3 covers 17 residues. Germline V lookup: CDR1 MGHRA, CDR2 YSYEKL. The DNA for the CDR3 is TGCGCCAGCAGCCAATTATGGAGGGCGGCAACTAATGAAAAACTGTTTTTT. The encoded protein is CASSQLWRAATNEKLFF.

Only a few counts were recorded for this clonotype. The chain carries TRBV28 and TRBJ2-7, with TRBD2 matching over 7 bases. Looked up from germline, CDR1 is MDHEN and CDR2 is SYDVKM. The trim removed 7 bases at V and 5 bases at J, leaving 14 bases unmatched. The CDR3 runs to 15 residues. The CDR3 DNA reads as TGTGCCAGCATCAAAAGGGGAGGGATTATGAACGAGCAGTACTTC. Residues: CASIKRGGIMNEQYF.

V is TRBV4-3 and J is TRBJ1-4, with D possibly TRBD1 on 5 matching bases. Germline CDR1 and CDR2: LGHNA and YSLEER. V was pared by 2 bases and J by 0 bases, with 7 bases between. The CDR3 has 15 residues. The CDR3 sequence is CASSQFRATNEKLFF. The CDR3 bases are TGCGCCAGCAGCCAATTCAGGGCAACTAATGAAAAACTGTTTTTT.

The CDR3 nucleotides read TGTGCCAGCAGCGTAGCGTCCGGGAACGGTTACGAGCAGTACTTC. As protein: CASSVASGNGYEQYF. This rearrangement joins TRBV9 to TRBJ2-7, with D tentatively TRBD2 (5 bases). CDR3 length: 15 residues. Germline CDR1 is SGDLS and CDR2 is YYNGEE. V shed 0 bases and J shed 4 bases, with 14 bases lying between them.

In its sample, this clonotype was seen a few times. The chain recombines TRBV11-2 with TRBJ2-7; D is unclear. Trimming removed 8 bases at V and 3 bases at J, with 23 bases between. Germline V gene sequence: CDR1 SGHAT, CDR2 FQNNGV. The CDR3 is 16 amino acids. CDR3 coding DNA: TGTGCCAGCCGCATGAGTTCGTTGGGCTCCTACTACGAGCAGTACTTC. Its translation is CASRMSSLGSYYEQYF.

This clonotype was counted between two and nine times. CDR3 sequence reads: CASSLAAMNTEAFF. The CDR3 coding sequence is TGCGCCAGCAGCTTGGCAGCCATGAACACTGAAGCTTTCTTT. This chain uses TRBV5-1 with TRBJ1-1; D call uncertain. CDR3 length equals 14 residues. CDR1 and CDR2 (germline): SGHRS, YFSETQ. With 0 bases removed from V and 0 bases from J, the gap between germline ends came to 6 bases. Combining the CDR3 with reference TRBV5-1 and TRBJ1-1 gives the whole variable domain KAGVTQTPRYLIKTRGQQVTLSCSPISGHRSVSWYQQTPGQGLQFLFEYFSETQRNKGNFPGRFSGRQFSNSRSEMNVSTLELGDSALYLCASSLAAMNTEAFFGQGTRLTVV.

Only a few counts were recorded for this clonotype. The chain recombines TRBV6-5 with TRBJ2-7, with D maybe TRBD1 (6 bases). The CDR3 runs 16 residues. The ends were cut back, 4 bases at V and 4 bases at J, with 20 bases in the middle. Germline V gene lookup returns CDR1 MNHEY and CDR2 SVGAGI. CDR3 sequence (DNA): TGTGCCAGCAGTTCTCGTGCTGGGACATTGGTTTACGAGCAGTACTTC. It translates to CASSSRAGTLVYEQYF.

This clonotype was picked up a small number of times. This sequence joins TRBV7-6 and TRBJ2-2; 8 positions agree with TRBD2. This CDR3 has 18 residues. After removal of 5 bases from V and 7 bases from J, the junction contained 18 bases not matched to a gene. Germline values: CDR1 SGHVS, CDR2 FNYEAQ. The CDR3 reads CASSPHVTGGPRGGELFF. CDR3 DNA: TGTGCCAGCAGCCCCCATGTAACGGGAGGGCCCCGGGGCGGGGAGCTGTTTTTT.

This clonotype was recorded a few times. The V and J genes are TRBV20-1 and TRBJ2-5, with 7 bases lining up with TRBD1. J gave up 2 bases and V 0 bases, and 9 bases lay outside the gene matches. Looked up from germline, CDR1 is DFQATT and CDR2 is SNEGSKA (reference sequence). The CDR3 is 16 amino acids. The CDR3: CSARDLRDRGQETQYF. CDR3 in DNA: TGCAGTGCTAGAGACCTCCGGGACAGAGGACAAGAGACCCAGTACTTC.

The chain recombines TRBV29-1 with TRBJ2-2; D possibly matches TRBD1 or TRBD2 (5 bases each). This CDR3 is 15 amino acids long. Germline assignment: CDR1 SQVTM and CDR2 ANQGSEA. V lost 7 bases and J 5 bases, leaving 20 bases between the germline ends. CDR3 DNA: TGCAGCGCAACTTCAGGGAGAGAGGGAACCGGGGAGCTGTTTTTT. As protein: CSATSGREGTGELFF.

The J gene is TRBJ2-4, the V gene TRBV27; possible D gene TRBD2, 6 bases. The ends were cut back, 1 base at V and 11 bases at J, with 15 bases in the middle. Germline V gene data show CDR1 as MNHEY and CDR2 as SMNVEV (reference sequence). The length of the CDR3 is 14 residues. Here the CDR3 reads CASSLYGGLVVQYF. The DNA for the CDR3 is TGTGCCAGCAGTTTATATGGAGGGCTGGTGGTTCAGTACTTC.

Only a few counts were recorded for this clonotype. The DNA of the CDR3 is TGTGCCAGCAGCTTTCCCGGGACAACGAAAACTTCTACGAAGCAGTACTTC. Protein sequence: CASSFPGTTKTSTKQYF. The rearrangement uses TRBV7-8 and TRBJ2-7, with D possibly being TRBD1 (6 bases). The V end lost 3 bases, the J end lost 8 bases, and 26 bases lay between the germline ends. This CDR3 comprises 17 residues. Germline V lookup: CDR1 SGHVS, CDR2 FQNEAQ.